These 28 T cell receptor beta chains were sequenced from one sample in a study of blood T cell repertoires in COVID-19. Profiled with immunoSEQ multiplex PCR; TCRdb holds only in-frame clones, not every one. The sample shows roughly 160,000 clones, roughly 90% of them seen only once. The sequencing input was PBMCs or T cells enriched from blood (not recorded which). The receptor set was obtained from a woman in her 50s who had recovered from COVID-19.

This clone was counted a single time. The CDR3 DNA reads as TGTGCCAGCAGCTTAGAGACAGGGTATGGCTACACCTTC. Protein product: CASSLETGYGYTF. The V and J genes are TRBV7-2 and TRBJ1-2; 7 bases match TRBD1. The CDR3 consists of 13 residues. V lost 1 base to trimming and J lost 5 bases; unmatched junction nucleotides: 1. Germline assignment: CDR1 SGHTA and CDR2 FQGNSA.

The rearrangement uses TRBV27 and TRBJ1-4, with D perhaps matching TRBD1 (5 bases). The CDR3 totals 16 residues. From germline, CDR1 is MNHEY and CDR2 SMNVEV (reference sequence). V lost 5 bases, J lost 7 bases, and 20 bases lay in between. CDR3 residues: CASSNLKGQASEKLFF. CDR3 nucleotide sequence: TGTGCCAGCAGTAATCTCAAGGGGCAGGCTAGTGAAAAACTGTTTTTT.

This rearrangement joins TRBV24-1 to TRBJ2-4; D might be TRBD1 (5 bases). The CDR3 covers 17 residues. Germline CDR1 reads KGHDR; CDR2 reads SFDVKD. The V end lost 5 bases, the J end lost 2 bases, and 18 bases lay between the germline ends. CDR3: CATSVRVPRTPKNIQYF. CDR3 sequence (DNA): TGTGCCACCAGTGTTCGTGTCCCTAGGACACCCAAAAACATTCAGTACTTC.

The V call is TRBV7-9, the J call TRBJ1-4; 9 bases line up with TRBD1. The V and J ends lost 3 bases and 2 bases, in that order; junction bases with no gene match: 7. The CDR3 totals 17 residues. CDR1 is SEHNR and CDR2 is FQNEAQ in the germline V gene (reference sequence). The CDR3 DNA reads as TGTGCCAGCAGCTTTCGGACAGGGGATGGCACTAATGAAAAACTGTTTTTT. It encodes CASSFRTGDGTNEKLFF.

The rearrangement joins TRBV5-6 to TRBJ2-7; TRBD2 agrees at 10 bases. V dropped 4 bases and J dropped 6; count of bases not matched to a gene: 10. CDR3 size: 15 residues. The germline V gene has CDR1 SGHDT and CDR2 YYEEEE. CDR3 loop: CASSKEPGLAVEQYF. CDR3 nucleotide sequence: TGTGCCAGCAGCAAGGAACCCGGACTAGCGGTCGAGCAGTACTTC.

This clone has a single count. The chain recombines TRBV7-2 with TRBJ2-1; TRBD2 matches 7 bases. CDR3 length: 16 residues. The germline CDR1 and CDR2 sequences are SGHTA and FQGNSA. With 1 base clipped from V and 2 bases from J, the junction kept 5 bases outside the gene matches. CDR3 protein: CASSLVSSGTYNEQFF. The CDR3 bases are TGTGCCAGCAGCTTAGTCTCTAGCGGTACCTACAATGAGCAGTTCTTC.

The CDR3 nucleotides read TGTGCCACCAGCAGGTCTAGCGGCAACACCGGGGAGCTGTTTTTT. Translating it yields CATSRSSGNTGELFF. The chain carries TRBV15 and TRBJ2-2; 7 bases line up with TRBD2. In germline, CDR1 is LNHNV, CDR2 YYDKDF (reference sequence). Trimming took 3 bases from V and 2 from J; bases not matched to a gene: 3. The CDR3 length is 15 residues.

The chain joins TRBV7-2 to TRBJ2-6; TRBD1 matches 10 bases. The CDR3 spans 15 residues. V trimming: 8 bases; J trimming: 2 bases; junction bases outside the gene matches: 3. Per germline, CDR1 SGHTA and CDR2 FQGNSA. The DNA of the CDR3 is TGTGCCAGCGAGACAGGGGGCGCTGGGGCCAACGTCCTGACTTTC. It translates to CASETGGAGANVLTF.

This rearrangement joins TRBV5-1 to TRBJ1-6; D ambiguous. The CDR3 is made up of 16 amino acids. Germline CDR1 reads SGHRS; CDR2 reads YFSETQ. V lost 0 bases and J lost 9, with 16 bases in between. CDR3 nucleotide sequence: TGCGCCAGCAGCTTGGTGGGAGTAAGCAACGCTTCACCCCTCCACTTT. It encodes CASSLVGVSNASPLHF.

The chain uses TRBV7-9 and TRBJ1-1; 7 bases line up with TRBD1. Trimming removed 6 bases from V and 1 base from J; junction bases left unmatched: 11. In germline, CDR1 is SEHNR, CDR2 FQNEAQ (reference sequence). The CDR3 extends over 16 amino acids. CDR3 nucleotide sequence: TGTGCCAGCAGTTTTCCGACAGGGATTGGGAACACTGAAGCTTTCTTT. Protein product: CASSFPTGIGNTEAFF.

This clone is a singleton in its sample. The chain has TRBV7-9 and TRBJ2-3, with 9 nucleotides matching TRBD2. With V trimmed by 0 bases and J by 6 bases, 4 bases remained unmatched. CDR1 is SEHNR and CDR2 is FQNEAQ in the germline V gene (reference sequence). The CDR3 is 15 amino acids. The DNA of the CDR3 is TGTGCCAGCAGCTTAGCGTCGGCGGGGGGGGATACGCAGTATTTT. Its translation: CASSLASAGGDTQYF.

The chain links TRBV24-1 to TRBJ2-1; 7 bases align to TRBD2. CDR1 is KGHDR and CDR2 is SFDVKD in the germline V gene. Trimming removed 6 bases from V and 5 bases from J; junction bases left unmatched: 6. This CDR3 has 14 residues. The CDR3 region has the DNA TGTGCCACCAGTACCAGCGGGGCCCACAATGAGCAGTTCTTC. Encoded protein: CATSTSGAHNEQFF.

J is TRBJ2-7 and V is TRBV13; 10 nucleotides agree with TRBD2. Germline V gene sequence: CDR1 PRHDT, CDR2 FYEKMQ (reference sequence). The J segment lost 5 bases and the V segment lost 5 bases, leaving 15 bases of the junction unmatched. The CDR3 length is 17 residues. The CDR3 sequence is CASSLTVLAGARNEQYF. CDR3 bases: TGTGCCAGCAGCCTTACCGTTCTAGCGGGAGCCAGGAACGAGCAGTACTTC.

The genes are TRBV25-1 and TRBJ2-5, with 12 bases lining up with TRBD1. The germline V gene encodes CDR1 MGHDK and CDR2 SYGVNS. Trimming cost V 2 bases and J 0 bases; bases outside gene matches: 4. This CDR3 spans 17 amino acids. CDR3 loop: CASSEGGTGGDQETQYF. The CDR3 DNA is TGTGCCAGCAGTGAAGGAGGGACAGGGGGCGACCAAGAGACCCAGTACTTC.

The rearrangement uses TRBV6-5 and TRBJ2-1; unclear D gene. Germline V lookup: CDR1 MNHEY, CDR2 SVGAGI. Deletions cut 0 bases from V and 12 bases from J, with 12 bases between. The CDR3 has 13 amino acids. The CDR3 nucleotides read TGTGCCAGCAGTTACTCGAGCAATTCAGGGCAGTTCTTC. It specifies CASSYSSNSGQFF.

This sequence joins TRBV5-1 and TRBJ2-2; TRBD1 matches at 7 bases. Germline trimming cut 5 bases from V and 4 bases from J; bases unmatched to any gene: 8. From germline, CDR1 is SGHRS and CDR2 YFSETQ. The CDR3 consists of 15 residues. CDR3 sequence (DNA): TGCGCCAGCAGTCTGGTGCGACAGGGCACCGGGGAGCTGTTTTTT. Its protein product is CASSLVRQGTGELFF. Combining the CDR3 with reference TRBV5-1 and TRBJ2-2 gives the whole variable domain KAGVTQTPRYLIKTRGQQVTLSCSPISGHRSVSWYQQTPGQGLQFLFEYFSETQRNKGNFPGRFSGRQFSNSRSEMNVSTLELGDSALYLCASSLVRQGTGELFFGEGSRLTVL.

This clone appeared a single time. This chain uses TRBV28 with TRBJ2-5; TRBD2 aligns across 7 bases. V was clipped by 2 bases and J by 4 bases; unmatched bases: 1. The CDR3 runs 13 residues. Germline V lookup: CDR1 MDHEN, CDR2 SYDVKM. The CDR3: CASSLAGAETQYF. The CDR3 region has the DNA TGTGCCAGCAGTTTAGCGGGAGCAGAGACCCAGTACTTC.

This rearrangement joins TRBV6-5 to TRBJ2-5; 10 bases are a match to TRBD1. Trimming at V came to 7 bases and at J to 5 bases, leaving 7 bases not matched to a gene. This CDR3 region has 14 residues. Germline CDR1 and CDR2: MNHEY and SVGAGI. The CDR3 sequence: CASTLDRGRETQYF. The CDR3 region has the DNA TGTGCCAGCACCTTAGACAGGGGGCGGGAGACCCAGTACTTC.

The chain recombines TRBV28 with TRBJ2-7; no firm D call. This CDR3 has 12 residues. Germline V CDR1 and CDR2: MDHEN, SYDVKM. Trimming stripped 2 bases from V and 3 bases from J, with 5 bases between. CDR3 DNA sequence: TGTGCCAGCAGTTTACAGGTCTACGAGCAGTACTTC. It codes for CASSLQVYEQYF.

This clone has only a few counts. The chain recombines TRBV5-1 with TRBJ2-2; D is perhaps TRBD1 (6 bases). Germline values: CDR1 SGHRS, CDR2 YFSETQ. V gave up 7 bases and J gave up 1 base, with 11 bases separating them. The CDR3 has 14 residues. The chain's CDR3 is CASCEQGNTGELFF. The DNA for the CDR3 is TGCGCCAGCTGTGAACAGGGGAACACCGGGGAGCTGTTTTTT.

V usage is TRBV7-3 and J usage is TRBJ2-7, with no clear D. CDR1 and CDR2 from the germline V gene are SGHTA and FQGTGA. V lost 2 bases to trimming and J lost 6 bases, with 11 bases between them. The CDR3 has 13 residues. The CDR3 reads CASSLFPGVEQYF. The CDR3 bases are TGTGCCAGCAGCTTATTTCCGGGTGTCGAGCAGTACTTC.

In this sample, this clone turned up once. The V and J genes are TRBV7-9 and TRBJ1-5; a possible D gene is TRBD1 (5 bases). The CDR3 has 14 residues. Germline V CDR1 and CDR2: SEHNR, FQNEAQ (reference sequence). Deletions cut 3 bases from V and 0 bases from J, with 6 bases between. As DNA, the CDR3 is TGTGCCAGCAGCTTCGACAGTAGCAATCAGCCCCAGCATTTT. Translated, it gives CASSFDSSNQPQHF.

The chain recombines TRBV24-1 with TRBJ2-5; 8 bases match TRBD1. Per germline, CDR1 KGHDR and CDR2 SFDVKD. V lost 3 bases, J lost 0 bases, and 5 bases stayed unmatched. There are 16 residues in the CDR3. The CDR3 loop reads CATSDPRTGNQETQYF. The CDR3 DNA follows: TGTGCCACCAGTGATCCCCGGACAGGGAACCAAGAGACCCAGTACTTC.

The sample holds one count of this clone. The chain links TRBV28 to TRBJ2-4, with D perhaps matching TRBD2 (6 bases). Germline CDR1 is MDHEN and CDR2 is SYDVKM. V gave up 4 bases and J gave up 0 bases, with 13 bases separating them. The CDR3 has 16 amino acids. The CDR3 reads CASSSTSPVAKNIQYF. The CDR3 DNA follows: TGTGCCAGCAGTTCAACTAGCCCTGTAGCCAAAAACATTCAGTACTTC.

The chain couples TRBV19 to TRBJ1-5; TRBD1 is a possible D gene (6 bases). Trimming removed 3 bases from V and 6 bases from J, with 15 bases in between. This CDR3 contains 15 residues. The germline V gene has CDR1 LNHDA and CDR2 SQIVND (reference sequence). The CDR3 here is CASSILGASGQPQHF. The CDR3 DNA reads as TGTGCCAGTAGTATTTTGGGGGCGTCCGGTCAGCCCCAGCATTTT.

The chain is built from TRBV12-5 and TRBJ1-1, with a possible D match to TRBD1 (5 bases). CDR3 length: 15 residues. Trimming left V 0 bases short and J 6 bases short, with 14 bases between. Germline CDR1 and CDR2: LGHNT and FRNRAP. The CDR3, as DNA: TGTGCTAGTGGTTTGGTAGGTCGACAGTTTTCTGAAGCTTTCTTT. Translating it yields CASGLVGRQFSEAFF.

This chain uses TRBV5-1 with TRBJ1-3; 11 positions agree with TRBD1. The CDR3 length is 18 residues. CDR1 and CDR2 (germline): SGHRS, YFSETQ. V dropped 4 bases and J dropped 0; count of bases not matched to a gene: 9. The CDR3 protein is CASSERGTGGYSGNTIYF. The CDR3 DNA reads TGCGCCAGCAGCGAACGGGGGACAGGGGGTTACTCTGGAAACACCATATATTTT. Full variable domain (outside the CDR3, taken from reference TRBV5-1 and TRBJ1-3): KAGVTQTPRYLIKTRGQQVTLSCSPISGHRSVSWYQQTPGQGLQFLFEYFSETQRNKGNFPGRFSGRQFSNSRSEMNVSTLELGDSALYLCASSERGTGGYSGNTIYFGEGSWLTVV.

The V call is TRBV18, the J call TRBJ2-7; 9 bases map to TRBD1. The CDR3 has 15 amino acids. V was clipped by 3 bases and J by 5 bases; unmatched bases: 8. CDR1 and CDR2 from the germline V gene are KGHSH and LQKENI. CDR3 sequence (DNA): TGTGCCAGCTCACCCTCCAGGACAGGGGACAACGAGCAGTACTTC. Its protein is CASSPSRTGDNEQYF.